A selection of T cell receptor beta chains follows, all from one sample in a study of T cell responses to AZD1222 COVID-19 vaccine. Some clones are missing from TCRdb's copy, which holds only in-frame ones; the method was immunoSEQ multiplex PCR. The data contain tens of thousands of clones, approximately 90% of them singletons. The starting material was peripheral blood, obtained 28 days after the second AZD1222 dose. These receptors all come from an adult who received the AZD1222 COVID-19 vaccine. CDR3s include the opening cysteine and the closing phenylalanine or tryptophan. Fields, in order: V gene, J gene, D gene, clone size, CDR3 protein, CDR3 DNA. The D gene is left open where the match is weak. Rows may omit the clone size; those that give it use once, few, many or a size class.

v_call: TRBV7-8; j_call: TRBJ2-3; d_call: .; clone_size: .; cdr3_aa: CASSLTVAADTQYF; cdr3_nt: TGTGCCAGCAGCTTAACGGTTGCTGCAGATACGCAGTATTTT
v_call: TRBV18; j_call: TRBJ2-7; d_call: TRBD1; clone_size: .; cdr3_aa: CASSPQVTGTYEQYF; cdr3_nt: TGTGCCAGCTCACCACAGGTGACAGGGACCTACGAGCAGTACTTC
v_call: TRBV5-6; j_call: TRBJ1-6; d_call: .; clone_size: .; cdr3_aa: CASSLGLGAPDSPLHF; cdr3_nt: TGTGCCAGCAGCTTGGGATTAGGCGCCCCCGATTCACCCCTCCACTTT
v_call: TRBV2; j_call: TRBJ1-3; d_call: TRBD1; clone_size: .; cdr3_aa: CASRGKGARTIYF; cdr3_nt: TGTGCCAGCAGGGGGAAGGGGGCTCGGACCATATATTTT
v_call: TRBV5-1; j_call: TRBJ1-3; d_call: TRBD1; clone_size: .; cdr3_aa: CASSSAYGQGAYGNTIYF; cdr3_nt: TGCGCCAGCAGCTCCGCCTACGGACAGGGGGCTTATGGAAACACCATATATTTT
v_call: TRBV11-3; j_call: TRBJ2-6; d_call: .; clone_size: .; cdr3_aa: CASSFQRSGANVLTF; cdr3_nt: TGTGCCAGCAGCTTTCAGAGATCTGGGGCCAACGTCCTGACTTTC
v_call: TRBV12-3/TRBV12-4; j_call: TRBJ1-2; d_call: .; clone_size: .; cdr3_aa: CASRANRENTF; cdr3_nt: TGTGCCAGCAGGGCAAACAGGGAGAACACCTTC
v_call: TRBV28; j_call: TRBJ1-5; d_call: .; clone_size: .; cdr3_aa: CASTSLRQGGGQPQHF; cdr3_nt: TGTGCCAGCACCTCCCTACGGCAGGGCGGCGGACAGCCCCAGCATTTT
v_call: TRBV6-5; j_call: TRBJ1-5; d_call: .; clone_size: .; cdr3_aa: CASSSQDGNQPQHF; cdr3_nt: TGTGCCAGCAGTTCACAGGACGGCAATCAGCCCCAGCATTTT
v_call: TRBV24-1; j_call: TRBJ1-5; d_call: TRBD1; clone_size: .; cdr3_aa: CATSDPGQSRAQHF; cdr3_nt: TGTGCCACCAGTGATCCGGGACAGTCAAGGGCCCAGCATTTT
v_call: TRBV29-1; j_call: TRBJ2-1; d_call: .; clone_size: .; cdr3_aa: CSVGVTTEQFF; cdr3_nt: TGCAGCGTTGGAGTGACCACTGAGCAGTTCTTC
v_call: TRBV19; j_call: TRBJ1-1; d_call: .; clone_size: once; cdr3_aa: CASALGTLNTEAFF; cdr3_nt: TGTGCCAGTGCCCTCGGTACCCTGAACACTGAAGCTTTCTTT
v_call: TRBV10-3; j_call: TRBJ1-1; d_call: .; clone_size: .; cdr3_aa: CAISGYAKMNTEAFF; cdr3_nt: TGTGCCATCAGTGGTTATGCAAAAATGAACACTGAAGCTTTCTTT
v_call: TRBV29-1; j_call: TRBJ1-2; d_call: .; clone_size: .; cdr3_aa: CSVWTKTDGYTF; cdr3_nt: TGCAGCGTTTGGACGAAGACAGATGGCTACACCTTC
v_call: TRBV4-2; j_call: TRBJ1-5; d_call: .; clone_size: .; cdr3_aa: CASSPASTDQPQHF; cdr3_nt: TGTGCCAGCAGCCCCGCATCGACGGATCAGCCCCAGCATTTT
v_call: TRBV19; j_call: TRBJ1-3; d_call: .; clone_size: .; cdr3_aa: CASPSTGRTGNTIYF; cdr3_nt: TGTGCCTCCCCAAGCACAGGGAGAACTGGAAACACCATATATTTT